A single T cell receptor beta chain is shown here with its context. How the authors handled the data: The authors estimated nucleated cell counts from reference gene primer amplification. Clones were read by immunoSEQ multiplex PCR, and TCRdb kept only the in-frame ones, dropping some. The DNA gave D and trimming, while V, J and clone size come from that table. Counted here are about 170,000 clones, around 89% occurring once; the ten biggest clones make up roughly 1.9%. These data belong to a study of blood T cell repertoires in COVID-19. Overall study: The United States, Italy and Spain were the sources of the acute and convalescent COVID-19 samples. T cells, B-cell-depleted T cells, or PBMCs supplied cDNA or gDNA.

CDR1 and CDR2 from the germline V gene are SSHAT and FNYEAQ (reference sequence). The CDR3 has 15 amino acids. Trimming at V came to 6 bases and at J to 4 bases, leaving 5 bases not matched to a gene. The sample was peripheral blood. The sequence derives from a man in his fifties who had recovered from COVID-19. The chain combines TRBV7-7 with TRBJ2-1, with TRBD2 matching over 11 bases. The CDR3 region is CASSSGTSGYNEQFF. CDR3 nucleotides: TGTGCCAGCAGTTCCGGGACTAGCGGATACAATGAGCAGTTCTTC.